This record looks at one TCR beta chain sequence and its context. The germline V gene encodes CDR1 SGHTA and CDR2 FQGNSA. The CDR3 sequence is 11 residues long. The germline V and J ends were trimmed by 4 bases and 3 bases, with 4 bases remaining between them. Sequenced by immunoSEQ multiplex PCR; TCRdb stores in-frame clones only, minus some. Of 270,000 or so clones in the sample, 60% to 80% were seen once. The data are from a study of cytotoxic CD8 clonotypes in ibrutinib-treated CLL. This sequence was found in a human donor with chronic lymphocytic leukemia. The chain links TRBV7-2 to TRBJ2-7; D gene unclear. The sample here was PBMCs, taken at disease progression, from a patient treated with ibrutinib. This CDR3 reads CASSSHYEQYF. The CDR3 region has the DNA TGTGCCAGCAGCTCCCACTACGAGCAGTACTTC. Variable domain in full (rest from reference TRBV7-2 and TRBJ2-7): GAGVSQSPSNKVTEKGKDVELRCDPISGHTALYWYRQSLGQGLEFLIYFQGNSAPDKSGLPSDRFSAERTGGSVSTLTIQRTQQEDSAVYLCASSSHYEQYFGPGTRLTVT.